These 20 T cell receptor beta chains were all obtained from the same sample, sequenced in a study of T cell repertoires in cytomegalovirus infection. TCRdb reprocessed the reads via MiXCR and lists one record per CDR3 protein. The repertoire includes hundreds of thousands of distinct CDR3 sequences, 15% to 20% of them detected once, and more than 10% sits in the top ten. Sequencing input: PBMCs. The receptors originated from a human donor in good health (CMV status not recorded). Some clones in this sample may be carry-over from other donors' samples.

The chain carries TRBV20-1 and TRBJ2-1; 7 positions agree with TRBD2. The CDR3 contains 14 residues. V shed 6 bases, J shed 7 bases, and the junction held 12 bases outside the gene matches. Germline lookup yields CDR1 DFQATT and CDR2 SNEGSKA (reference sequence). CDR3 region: CSAEIMGGSNEQFF. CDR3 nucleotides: TGCAGTGCAGAAATCATGGGGGGGAGTAATGAGCAGTTCTTC.

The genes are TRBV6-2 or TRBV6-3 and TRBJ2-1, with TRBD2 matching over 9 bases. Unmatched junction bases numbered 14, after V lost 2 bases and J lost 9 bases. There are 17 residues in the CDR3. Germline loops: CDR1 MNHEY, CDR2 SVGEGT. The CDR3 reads CASSYTPPAGGDVEQFF. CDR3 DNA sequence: TGTGCCAGCAGTTACACCCCCCCGGCGGGGGGGGATGTTGAGCAGTTCTTC.

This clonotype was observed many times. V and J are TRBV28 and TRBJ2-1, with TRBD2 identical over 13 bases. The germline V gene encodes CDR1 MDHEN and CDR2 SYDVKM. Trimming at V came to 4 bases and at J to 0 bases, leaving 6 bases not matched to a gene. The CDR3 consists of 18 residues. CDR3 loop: CASSSYRLAGGSYNEQFF. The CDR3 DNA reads TGTGCCAGCAGTTCTTACCGACTAGCGGGGGGCTCCTACAATGAGCAGTTCTTC.

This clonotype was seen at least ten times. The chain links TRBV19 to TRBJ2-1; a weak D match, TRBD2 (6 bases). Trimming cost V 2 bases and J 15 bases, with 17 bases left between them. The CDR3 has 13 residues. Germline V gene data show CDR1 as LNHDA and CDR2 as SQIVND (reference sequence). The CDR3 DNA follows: TGTGCCAGTAGTATATCGGGGGATGGGGTGGCGTTCTTC. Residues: CASSISGDGVAFF.

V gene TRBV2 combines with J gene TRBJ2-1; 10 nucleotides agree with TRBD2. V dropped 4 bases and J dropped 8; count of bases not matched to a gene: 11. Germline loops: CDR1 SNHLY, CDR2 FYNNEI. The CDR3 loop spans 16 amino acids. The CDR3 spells CASSGISSGGIYEQFF. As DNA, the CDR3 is TGTGCCAGCAGTGGGATTTCTAGCGGGGGAATCTATGAGCAGTTCTTC. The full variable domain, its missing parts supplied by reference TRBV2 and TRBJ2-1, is EPEVTQTPSHQVTQMGQEVILRCVPISNHLYFYWYRQILGQKVEFLVSFYNNEISEKSEIFDDQFSVERPDGSNFTLKIRSTKLEDSAMYFCASSGISSGGIYEQFFGPGTRLTVL.

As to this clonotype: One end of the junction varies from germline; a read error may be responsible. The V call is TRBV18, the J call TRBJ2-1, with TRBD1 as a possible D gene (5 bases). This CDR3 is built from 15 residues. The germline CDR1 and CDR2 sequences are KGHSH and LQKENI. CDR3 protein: CASSPRTNSYNEQLF. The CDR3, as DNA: TGTGCCAGCTCACCTCGGACAAACTCCTACAATGAGCAGTTATTC.

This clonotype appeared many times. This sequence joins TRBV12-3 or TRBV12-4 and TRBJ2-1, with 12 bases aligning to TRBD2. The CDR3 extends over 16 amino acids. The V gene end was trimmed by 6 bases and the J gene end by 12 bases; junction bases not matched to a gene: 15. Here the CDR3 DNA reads TGTGCCAGCAGCCTTGGACTAGCGGGGTCTTGGTCAGCGCAGTTCTTC. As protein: CASSLGLAGSWSAQFF.

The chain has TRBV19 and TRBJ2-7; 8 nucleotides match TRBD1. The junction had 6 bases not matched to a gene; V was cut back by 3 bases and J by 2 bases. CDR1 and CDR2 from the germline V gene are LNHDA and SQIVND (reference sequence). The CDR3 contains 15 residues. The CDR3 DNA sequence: TGTGCCAGTAGTATGGGACAGGAAAAAGCCTACGAGCAGTACTTC. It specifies CASSMGQEKAYEQYF.

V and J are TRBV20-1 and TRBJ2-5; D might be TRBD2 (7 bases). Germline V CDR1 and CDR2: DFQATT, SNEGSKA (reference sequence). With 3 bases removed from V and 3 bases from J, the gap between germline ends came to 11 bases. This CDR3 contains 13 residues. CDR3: CSAREGGEETQYF. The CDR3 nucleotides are TGCAGTGCTAGGGAGGGGGGGGAAGAGACCCAGTACTTC.

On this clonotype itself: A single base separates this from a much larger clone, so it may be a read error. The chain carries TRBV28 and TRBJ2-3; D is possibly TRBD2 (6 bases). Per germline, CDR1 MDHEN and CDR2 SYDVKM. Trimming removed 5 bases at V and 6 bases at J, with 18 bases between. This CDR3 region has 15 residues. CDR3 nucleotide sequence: TGTGCCAGCAGTGGAGGACGGGGGTGCTCTGATACGCAGTATTTT. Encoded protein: CASSGGRGCSDTQYF.

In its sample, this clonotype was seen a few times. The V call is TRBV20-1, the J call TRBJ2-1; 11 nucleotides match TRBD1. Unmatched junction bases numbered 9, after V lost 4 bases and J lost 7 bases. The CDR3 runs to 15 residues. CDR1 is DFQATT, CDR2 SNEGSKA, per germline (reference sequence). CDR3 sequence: CSATQGQGAMNEQFF. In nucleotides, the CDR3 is TGCAGTGCTACGCAAGGACAGGGGGCGATGAATGAGCAGTTCTTC.

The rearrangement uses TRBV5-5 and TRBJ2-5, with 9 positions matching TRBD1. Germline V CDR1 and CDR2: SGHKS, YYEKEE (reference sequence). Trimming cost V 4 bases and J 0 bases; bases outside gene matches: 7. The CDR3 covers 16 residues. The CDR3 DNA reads TGTGCCAGCAGCAACGACAGGGGGAAGTACCAAGAGACCCAGTACTTC. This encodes CASSNDRGKYQETQYF.

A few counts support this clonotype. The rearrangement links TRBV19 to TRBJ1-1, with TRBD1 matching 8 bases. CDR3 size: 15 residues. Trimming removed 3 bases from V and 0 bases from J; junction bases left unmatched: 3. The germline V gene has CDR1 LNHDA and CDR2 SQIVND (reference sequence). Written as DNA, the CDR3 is TGTGCCAGTAGTATGACAGGGGCATTGAACACTGAAGCTTTCTTT. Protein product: CASSMTGALNTEAFF.

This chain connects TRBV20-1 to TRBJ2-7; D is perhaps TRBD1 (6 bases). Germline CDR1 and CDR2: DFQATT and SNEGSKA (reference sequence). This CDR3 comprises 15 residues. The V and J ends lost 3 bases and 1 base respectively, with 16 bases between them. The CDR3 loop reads CSASAGQYPSYEQYF. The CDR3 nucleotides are TGCAGTGCTAGCGCCGGACAGTATCCTTCCTACGAGCAGTACTTC.

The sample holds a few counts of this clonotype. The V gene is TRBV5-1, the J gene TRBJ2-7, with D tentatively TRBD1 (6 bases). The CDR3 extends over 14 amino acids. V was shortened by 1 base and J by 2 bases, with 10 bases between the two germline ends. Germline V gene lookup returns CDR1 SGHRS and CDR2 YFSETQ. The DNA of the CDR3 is TGCGCCAGCAGCTTGACCGGGACAACCTACGAGCAGTACTTC. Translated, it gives CASSLTGTTYEQYF.

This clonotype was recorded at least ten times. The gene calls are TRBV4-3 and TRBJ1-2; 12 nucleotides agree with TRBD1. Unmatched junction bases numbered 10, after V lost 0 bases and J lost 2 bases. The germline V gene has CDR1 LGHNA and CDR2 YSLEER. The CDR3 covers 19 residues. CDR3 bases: TGCGCCAGCAGCCAAGATTGGGGACAGGGGGCGGTAGTCAACTATGGCTACACCTTC. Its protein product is CASSQDWGQGAVVNYGYTF.

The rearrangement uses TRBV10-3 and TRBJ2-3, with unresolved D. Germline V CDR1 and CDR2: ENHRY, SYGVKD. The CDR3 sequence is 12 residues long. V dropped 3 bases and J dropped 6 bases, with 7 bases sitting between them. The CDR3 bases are TGTGCCATCAGTGAAGGCTGGGATACGCAGTATTTT. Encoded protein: CAISEGWDTQYF.

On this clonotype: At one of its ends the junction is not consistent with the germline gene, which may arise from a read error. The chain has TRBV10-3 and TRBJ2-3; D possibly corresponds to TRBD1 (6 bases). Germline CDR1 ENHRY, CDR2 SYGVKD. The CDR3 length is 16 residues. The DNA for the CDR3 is TGTGCCATCAGTGAGTCGAGGGCAGGGGATCGGGATATGCAGTATTTT. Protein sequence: CAISESRAGDRDMQYF.

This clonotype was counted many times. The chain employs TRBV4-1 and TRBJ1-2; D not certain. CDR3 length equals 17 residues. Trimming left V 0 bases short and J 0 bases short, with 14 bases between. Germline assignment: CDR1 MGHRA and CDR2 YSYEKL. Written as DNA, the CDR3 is TGCGCCAGCAGCCAAGAAGGTTCGCCCATAGCTAACTATGGCTACACCTTC. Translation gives CASSQEGSPIANYGYTF.

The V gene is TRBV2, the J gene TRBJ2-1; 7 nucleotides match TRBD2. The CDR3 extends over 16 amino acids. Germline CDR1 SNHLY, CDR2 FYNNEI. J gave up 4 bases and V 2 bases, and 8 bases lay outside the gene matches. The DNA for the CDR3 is TGTGCCAGCAGTGAACGGGAGGCAGGGCCTTACAATGAGCAGTTCTTC. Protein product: CASSEREAGPYNEQFF.